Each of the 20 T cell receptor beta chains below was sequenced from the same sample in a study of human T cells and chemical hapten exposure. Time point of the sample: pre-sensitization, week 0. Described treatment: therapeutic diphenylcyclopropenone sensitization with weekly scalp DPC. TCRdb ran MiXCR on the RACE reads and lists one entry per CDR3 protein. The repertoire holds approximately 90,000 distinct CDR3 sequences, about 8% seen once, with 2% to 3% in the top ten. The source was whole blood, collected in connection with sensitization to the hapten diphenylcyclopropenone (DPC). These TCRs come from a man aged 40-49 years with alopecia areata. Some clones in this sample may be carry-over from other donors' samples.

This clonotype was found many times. The CDR3 protein is CASSRGQGRSETQYF. The CDR3 coding sequence is TGTGCCAGCTCCCGAGGACAGGGGAGGTCGGAGACCCAGTACTTC. J is TRBJ2-5 and V is TRBV18, with TRBD1 identical over 9 bases. The germline CDR1 and CDR2 sequences are KGHSH and LQKENI. The CDR3 is 15 residues long. V was clipped by 6 bases and J by 5 bases; unmatched bases: 10.

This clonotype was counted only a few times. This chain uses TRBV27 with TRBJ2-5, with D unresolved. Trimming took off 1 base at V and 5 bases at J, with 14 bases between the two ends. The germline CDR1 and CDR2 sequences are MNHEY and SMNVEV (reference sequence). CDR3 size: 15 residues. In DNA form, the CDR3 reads TGTGCCAGCAGTTTATGGGCAGGCTTGGCGGAGACCCAGTACTTC. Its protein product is CASSLWAGLAETQYF.

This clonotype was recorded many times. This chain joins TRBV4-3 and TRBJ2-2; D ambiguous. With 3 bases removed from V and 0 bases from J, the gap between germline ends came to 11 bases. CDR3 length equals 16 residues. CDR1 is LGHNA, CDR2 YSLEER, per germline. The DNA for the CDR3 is TGCGCCAGCAGCCAGTTCGTTACAGCGAACACCGGGGAGCTGTTTTTT. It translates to CASSQFVTANTGELFF.

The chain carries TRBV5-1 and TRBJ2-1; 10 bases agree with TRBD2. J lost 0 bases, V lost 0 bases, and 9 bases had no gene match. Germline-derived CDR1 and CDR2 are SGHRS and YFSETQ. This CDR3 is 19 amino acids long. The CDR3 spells CASSLAPSGRGNSYNEQFF. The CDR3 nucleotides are TGCGCCAGCAGCTTGGCCCCTAGCGGGAGAGGCAACTCCTACAATGAGCAGTTCTTC.

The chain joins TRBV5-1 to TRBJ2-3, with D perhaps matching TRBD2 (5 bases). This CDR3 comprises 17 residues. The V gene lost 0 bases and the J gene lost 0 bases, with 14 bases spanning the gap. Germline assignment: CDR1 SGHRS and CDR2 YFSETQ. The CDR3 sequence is CASSLATSGASTDTQYF. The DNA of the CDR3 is TGCGCCAGCAGCTTGGCGACCAGCGGTGCTAGCACAGATACGCAGTATTTT.

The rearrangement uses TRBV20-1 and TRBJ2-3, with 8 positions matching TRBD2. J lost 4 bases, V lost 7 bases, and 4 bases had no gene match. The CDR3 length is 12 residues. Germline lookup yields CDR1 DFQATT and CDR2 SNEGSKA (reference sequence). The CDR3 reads CSVREDSDTQYF. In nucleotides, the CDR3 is TGCAGTGTGCGGGAGGATTCAGATACGCAGTATTTT.

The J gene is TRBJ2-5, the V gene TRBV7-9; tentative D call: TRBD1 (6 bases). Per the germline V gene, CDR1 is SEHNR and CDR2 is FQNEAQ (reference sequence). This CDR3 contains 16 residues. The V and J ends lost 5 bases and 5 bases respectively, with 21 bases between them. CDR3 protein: CASSPAGARPRETQYF. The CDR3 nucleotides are TGTGCCAGCAGCCCCGCAGGGGCCCGACCCAGGGAGACCCAGTACTTC.

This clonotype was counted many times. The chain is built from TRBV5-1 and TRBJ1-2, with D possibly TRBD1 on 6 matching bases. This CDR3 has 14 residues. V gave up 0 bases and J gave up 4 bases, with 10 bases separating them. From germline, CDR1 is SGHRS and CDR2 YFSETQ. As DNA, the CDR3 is TGCGCCAGCAGCTTGGGGCAGGGGATCTATGGCTACACCTTC. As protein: CASSLGQGIYGYTF.

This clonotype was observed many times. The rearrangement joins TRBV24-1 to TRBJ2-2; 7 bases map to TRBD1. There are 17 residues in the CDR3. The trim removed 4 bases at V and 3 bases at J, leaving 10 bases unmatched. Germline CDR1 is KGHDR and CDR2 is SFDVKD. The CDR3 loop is CATSDLPTGLDTGELFF. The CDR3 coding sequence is TGTGCCACCAGTGACCTCCCGACAGGGCTGGACACCGGGGAGCTGTTTTTT.

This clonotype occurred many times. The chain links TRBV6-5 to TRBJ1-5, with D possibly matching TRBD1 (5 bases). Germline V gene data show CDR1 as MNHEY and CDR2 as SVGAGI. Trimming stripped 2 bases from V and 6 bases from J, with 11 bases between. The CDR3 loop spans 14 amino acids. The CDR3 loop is CASSYGAGGQPQHF. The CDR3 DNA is TGTGCCAGCAGTTACGGGGCGGGGGGTCAGCCCCAGCATTTT.

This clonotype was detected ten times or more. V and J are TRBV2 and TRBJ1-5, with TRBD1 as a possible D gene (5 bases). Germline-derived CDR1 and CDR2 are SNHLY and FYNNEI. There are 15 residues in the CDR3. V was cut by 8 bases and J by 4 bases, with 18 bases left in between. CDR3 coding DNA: TGTGCCAGCCGCCGTGGGGGGGGTCAGAATCAGCCCCAGCATTTT. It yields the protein CASRRGGGQNQPQHF.

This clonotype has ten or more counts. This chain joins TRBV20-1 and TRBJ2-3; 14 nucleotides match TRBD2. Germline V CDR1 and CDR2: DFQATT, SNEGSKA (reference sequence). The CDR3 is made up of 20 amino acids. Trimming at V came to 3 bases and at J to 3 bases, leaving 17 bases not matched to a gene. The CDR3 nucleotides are TGCAGTGCTAGTAGCAGGGGAGGACTAGCGGGAGGTGGAGTGACAGATACGCAGTATTTT. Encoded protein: CSASSRGGLAGGGVTDTQYF.

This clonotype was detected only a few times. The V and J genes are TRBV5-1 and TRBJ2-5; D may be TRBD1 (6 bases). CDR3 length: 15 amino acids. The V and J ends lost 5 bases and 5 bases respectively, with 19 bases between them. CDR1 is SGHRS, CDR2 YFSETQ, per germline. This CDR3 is CASSSQSRGKETQYF. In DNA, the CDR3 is TGCGCCAGCAGTTCCCAAAGCAGGGGAAAGGAGACCCAGTACTTC.

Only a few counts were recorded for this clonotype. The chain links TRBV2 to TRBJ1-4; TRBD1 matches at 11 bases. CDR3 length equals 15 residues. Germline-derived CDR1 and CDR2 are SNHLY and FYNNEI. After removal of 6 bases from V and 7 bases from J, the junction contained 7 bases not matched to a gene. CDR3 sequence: CASRVRTGGGEKLFF. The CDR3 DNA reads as TGTGCCAGCAGGGTACGGACAGGGGGCGGTGAAAAACTGTTTTTT.

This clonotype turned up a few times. CDR3 in DNA: TGTGCCAGCACCCCGGGACACTCTGGAAACACCATATATTTT. It translates to CASTPGHSGNTIYF. The chain has TRBV14 and TRBJ1-3, with a weak D call TRBD1 (6 bases). Germline values: CDR1 SGHDN, CDR2 FVKESK. Trimming took off 7 bases at V and 0 bases at J, with 10 bases between the two ends. CDR3 length equals 14 residues.

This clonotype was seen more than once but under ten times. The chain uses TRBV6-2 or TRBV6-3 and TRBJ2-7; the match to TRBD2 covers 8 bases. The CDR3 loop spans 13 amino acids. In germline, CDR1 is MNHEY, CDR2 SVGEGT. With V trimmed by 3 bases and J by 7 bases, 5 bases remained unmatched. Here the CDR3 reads CASSYPGTREQYF. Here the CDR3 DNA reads TGTGCCAGCAGTTATCCGGGGACTAGGGAGCAGTACTTC.

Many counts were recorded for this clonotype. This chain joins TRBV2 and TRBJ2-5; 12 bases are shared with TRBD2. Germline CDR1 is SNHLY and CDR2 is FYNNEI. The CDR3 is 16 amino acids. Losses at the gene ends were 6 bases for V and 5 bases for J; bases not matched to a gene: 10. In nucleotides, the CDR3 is TGTGCCAGCAGCCCCATGCCCGGGACTAGCGGGGAGACCCAGTACTTC. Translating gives CASSPMPGTSGETQYF.

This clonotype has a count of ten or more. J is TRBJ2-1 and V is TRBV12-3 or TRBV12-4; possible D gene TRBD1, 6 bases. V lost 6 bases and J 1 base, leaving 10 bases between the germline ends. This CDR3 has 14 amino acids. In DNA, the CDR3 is TGTGCCAGCAGCCCTGACAGGTCCTACAATGAGCAGTTCTTC. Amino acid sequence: CASSPDRSYNEQFF.

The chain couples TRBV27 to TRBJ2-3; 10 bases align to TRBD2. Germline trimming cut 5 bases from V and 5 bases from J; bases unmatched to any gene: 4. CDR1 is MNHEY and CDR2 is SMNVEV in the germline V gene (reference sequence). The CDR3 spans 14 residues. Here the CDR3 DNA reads TGTGCCAGCAGTCTGGGACTAGCGAGAGATACGCAGTATTTT. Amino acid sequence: CASSLGLARDTQYF.

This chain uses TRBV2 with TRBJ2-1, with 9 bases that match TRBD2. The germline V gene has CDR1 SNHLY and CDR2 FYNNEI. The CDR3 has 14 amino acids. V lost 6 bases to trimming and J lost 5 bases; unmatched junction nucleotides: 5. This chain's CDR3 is CASRKGLADNEQFF. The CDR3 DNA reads TGTGCCAGCAGGAAGGGACTAGCAGACAATGAGCAGTTCTTC. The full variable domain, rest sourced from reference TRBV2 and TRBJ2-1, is EPEVTQTPSHQVTQMGQEVILRCVPISNHLYFYWYRQILGQKVEFLVSFYNNEISEKSEIFDDQFSVERPDGSNFTLKIRSTKLEDSAMYFCASRKGLADNEQFFGPGTRLTVL.